A single sample gave rise to the 32 T cell receptor beta chains below, sequenced in a study of blood T cells in healthy people across ages. A sample-barcoded 5' primer and a J-beta primer mix were used in a second PCR of roughly 7 to 11 cycles. TCRdb used MiXCR to reprocess the 5' RACE reads, holding one entry per CDR3 protein. In the table there are nearly 800,000 distinct CDR3 sequences, more than 55% of which are singletons. The sequenced sample was blood. These TCRs come from a man in his forties or fifties in good health.

This clonotype is a singleton in its sample. CDR3: CASSVPGPTYEQYF. CDR3 sequence (DNA): TGCGCCAGCAGCGTCCCGGGGCCAACCTACGAGCAGTACTTC. The chain uses TRBV4-1 and TRBJ2-7; D is possibly TRBD1 or TRBD2 (5 bases each). The CDR3 extends over 14 amino acids. CDR1 is MGHRA, CDR2 YSYEKL, per germline. Trimming stripped 5 bases from V and 2 bases from J, with 13 bases between.

The chain employs TRBV7-2 and TRBJ1-3; D is ambiguous. The CDR3 has 13 amino acids. The V gene's germline CDR1 is SGHTA and CDR2 FQGNSA. Trimming stripped 0 bases from V and 6 bases from J, with 6 bases between. The DNA of the CDR3 is TGTGCCAGCAGCTTAGCCCCCCCAAACACCATATATTTT. Protein: CASSLAPPNTIYF.

The rearrangement links TRBV7-2 to TRBJ2-7; 12 nucleotides match TRBD2. The last part of the DNA fits TRBJ2-5 better; the J call may be wrong. This CDR3 comprises 16 residues. Germline CDR1 and CDR2: SGHTA and FQGNSA. CDR3 in DNA: TGTGCCAGCAGCTCCCTGACTAGCGGGAGCTTAAAGACCCAGTACTTC. Protein: CASSSLTSGSLKTQYF.

The chain links TRBV12-3 or TRBV12-4 to TRBJ1-2, with D uncertain. This CDR3 is built from 14 residues. Trimming stripped 5 bases from V and 8 bases from J, with 18 bases between. CDR3 nucleotides: TGTGCCAGCAGTCCCCCAACGGCAGCGGGCGGCTACACCTTC. It encodes CASSPPTAAGGYTF.

This clonotype was observed a few times. The chain carries TRBV20-1 and TRBJ2-7; maybe TRBD1 (6 bases). The V gene lost 3 bases and the J gene lost 5 bases, with 20 bases spanning the gap. This CDR3 spans 15 amino acids. Per the germline V gene, CDR1 is DFQATT and CDR2 is SNEGSKA (reference sequence). CDR3 sequence (DNA): TGCAGTGCTAGTGTGTTTGACAGGCCCTGGGACGAGCAGTACTTC. Translating it yields CSASVFDRPWDEQYF.

The gene calls are TRBV20-1 and TRBJ2-3; maybe TRBD1 (6 bases). V lost 7 bases and J lost 0, with 17 bases in between. Germline values: CDR1 DFQATT, CDR2 SNEGSKA (reference sequence). The CDR3 contains 15 residues. CDR3: CSVGDRKTSTDTQYF. The CDR3 nucleotides read TGCAGTGTGGGCGACAGGAAAACTAGCACAGATACGCAGTATTTT.

This rearrangement joins TRBV4-3 to TRBJ2-7; 8 bases are a match to TRBD2. Germline CDR1 LGHNA, CDR2 YSLEER. The V and J ends lost 3 bases and 4 bases, in that order; junction bases with no gene match: 8. The CDR3 has 15 residues. The CDR3 sequence: CASSQGLGLHYEQYF. In DNA form, the CDR3 reads TGCGCCAGCAGCCAGGGACTAGGTTTACATTACGAGCAGTACTTC.

This chain links TRBV12-5 with TRBJ2-1; 11 bases are shared with TRBD2. The CDR3 runs 21 residues. The germline V gene has CDR1 LGHNT and CDR2 FRNRAP. V shed 5 bases, J shed 4 bases, and the junction held 22 bases outside the gene matches. The CDR3 is CASGLRTGTSGSLQKYNEQFF. CDR3 coding DNA: TGTGCTAGTGGTCTGAGAACGGGGACTAGCGGATCATTACAAAAATACAATGAGCAGTTCTTC.

The chain combines TRBV29-1 with TRBJ1-1; perhaps TRBD1 as D (5 bases). This CDR3 has 14 amino acids. The germline V gene encodes CDR1 SQVTM and CDR2 ANQGSEA. Trimming removed 8 bases from V and 4 bases from J, with 20 bases in between. The CDR3 DNA follows: TGCAGCATACGGACCAACGACGGGGGCACTGAAGCTTTCTTT. Translation: CSIRTNDGGTEAFF.

This clonotype was found a few times. The CDR3, as DNA: TGTGCCATCAGAGGCTCGACAGGAGGGAACAATGAGCAGTTCTTC. Its translation: CAIRGSTGGNNEQFF. The J gene is TRBJ2-1, the V gene TRBV10-3, with D perhaps assigned TRBD1 or TRBD2 (6 bases each). Germline V gene lookup returns CDR1 ENHRY and CDR2 SYGVKD. This CDR3 region has 15 residues. V gave up 6 bases and J gave up 5 bases, with 17 bases separating them.

There are a few counts of this clonotype. The chain has TRBV24-1 and TRBJ2-5, with 7 bases aligning to TRBD2. The junction had 8 bases not matched to a gene; V was cut back by 1 base and J by 4 bases. CDR1 and CDR2 (germline): KGHDR, SFDVKD. The CDR3 totals 16 residues. The CDR3: CATSDLPSSGTETQYF. The CDR3 DNA follows: TGTGCCACCAGTGATTTACCAAGCAGCGGGACAGAGACCCAGTACTTC.

V is TRBV7-2 and J is TRBJ1-2; possible D gene TRBD1, 5 bases. CDR1 is SGHTA and CDR2 is FQGNSA in the germline V gene. The CDR3 runs 14 residues. Deletions cut 5 bases from V and 5 bases from J, with 15 bases between. CDR3 protein: CASSLPGRGYGYTF. In DNA, the CDR3 is TGTGCCAGCAGCCTGCCGGGGCGTGGGTATGGCTACACCTTC.

This clonotype was counted a few times. V is TRBV7-2 and J is TRBJ1-2; D ambiguous. The CDR3 runs 15 residues. V dropped 5 bases and J dropped 6 bases, with 19 bases sitting between them. CDR1 and CDR2 from the germline V gene are SGHTA and FQGNSA. The CDR3 reads CASSARDLGGNGYTF. The CDR3 DNA sequence: TGTGCCAGCAGCGCACGAGACTTGGGAGGGAATGGCTACACCTTC.

This sequence joins TRBV4-3 and TRBJ2-7; 7 nucleotides align to TRBD1. This CDR3 is 15 amino acids long. Losses at the gene ends were 1 base for V and 2 bases for J; bases not matched to a gene: 5. Germline-derived CDR1 and CDR2 are LGHNA and YSLEER. The CDR3 bases are TGCGCCAGCAGCCAAGGGCCCCAGGGGGCCTACGAGCAGTACTTC. Residues: CASSQGPQGAYEQYF.

This clonotype has just a few counts. The rearrangement uses TRBV6-2 or TRBV6-3 and TRBJ2-1, with 11 positions matching TRBD2. The tail of the sequence fits TRBJ2-7 better, so the J call may be wrong. CDR1 is MNHEY and CDR2 is SVGEGT in the germline V gene. The CDR3 covers 17 residues. The chain's CDR3 is CASSPIAGGPSYNEQYF. The CDR3 nucleotides read TGTGCCAGCAGTCCTATAGCGGGAGGGCCCTCCTACAATGAGCAGTACTTC.

The V and J genes are TRBV27 and TRBJ2-3, with D perhaps matching TRBD1 or TRBD2 (5 bases each). Germline V lookup: CDR1 MNHEY, CDR2 SMNVEV (reference sequence). The V and J ends lost 5 bases and 3 bases respectively, with 21 bases between them. The CDR3 consists of 17 residues. The DNA of the CDR3 is TGTGCCAGCAGTCTCGGGACCACACACGTTCGAACAGATACGCAGTATTTT. Protein: CASSLGTTHVRTDTQYF.

The J gene is TRBJ2-5, the V gene TRBV29-1; weak D call: TRBD2 (5 bases). The germline CDR1 and CDR2 sequences are SQVTM and ANQGSEA. Trimming removed 5 bases from V and 11 bases from J, with 21 bases in between. The length of the CDR3 is 13 residues. CDR3 in amino acids: CSVLTRRVGEQYF. The CDR3 region has the DNA TGCAGCGTTCTCACCCGAAGGGTTGGGGAGCAGTACTTC.

This sequence joins TRBV4-2 and TRBJ2-4; maybe TRBD1 (6 bases). The DNA matches TRBJ2-7 better at its end, which makes the J call doubtful. CDR1 is LGHNA and CDR2 is YNFKEQ in the germline V gene. This CDR3 has 16 amino acids. The DNA of the CDR3 is TGTGCCAGCAGCCAGGAGAAACAGGGTCTACCCTACGAGCAGTACTTC. This encodes CASSQEKQGLPYEQYF.

This clonotype was seen a few times. This chain links TRBV12-3 or TRBV12-4 with TRBJ1-2; no reliable D call. V gave up 2 bases and J gave up 8 bases, with 12 bases separating them. CDR3 length: 13 amino acids. The CDR3 DNA reads as TGTGCCAGCAGTTTATCAGCCATGTGGGGCTACACCTTC. Translating it yields CASSLSAMWGYTF.

The CDR3 here is CSARHNQGISTDTQYF. The CDR3 DNA sequence: TGCAGTGCTAGACATAACCAGGGAATCAGCACAGATACGCAGTATTTT. The rearrangement links TRBV20-1 to TRBJ2-3, with D possibly matching TRBD1 (5 bases). The CDR3 runs to 16 residues. Germline loops: CDR1 DFQATT, CDR2 SNEGSKA (reference sequence). Trimming removed 2 bases at V and 0 bases at J, with 15 bases between.

The chain has TRBV7-9 and TRBJ1-2, with D uncertain. Germline CDR1 reads SEHNR; CDR2 reads FQNEAQ (reference sequence). The CDR3 has 14 residues. V lost 5 bases, J lost 2 bases, and 12 bases lay in between. The CDR3 nucleotides are TGTGCCAGCAGCCGTGGGGAATTCAACTATGGCTACACCTTC. The encoded protein is CASSRGEFNYGYTF.

This clonotype has a handful of counts. The CDR3 bases are TGTGCCAGCAGCGGACTAGCGGGAGTCAAAAACATTCAGTACTTC. Amino acids: CASSGLAGVKNIQYF. The chain employs TRBV4-2 and TRBJ2-4; 13 bases are shared with TRBD2. This CDR3 is 15 amino acids long. The V gene end was trimmed by 5 bases and the J gene end by 3 bases; junction bases not matched to a gene: 1. The germline gives CDR1 LGHNA, CDR2 YNFKEQ.

V and J are TRBV5-4 and TRBJ2-3; possibly TRBD2 for D (5 bases). The germline V gene has CDR1 SGHNT and CDR2 YYREEE (reference sequence). V lost 0 bases to trimming and J lost 3 bases, with 14 bases between them. The CDR3 has 16 residues. The CDR3, as DNA: TGTGCCAGCAGCTTGGCCTTAGCGAGGGTAACAGATACGCAGTATTTT. This sequence encodes CASSLALARVTDTQYF.

The CDR3, as DNA: TGCGCCAGCAGCTTACTAGCGGGAAATACGCAGTATTTT. Translation gives CASSLLAGNTQYF. The chain links TRBV5-1 to TRBJ2-3, with 10 bases matching TRBD2. V was clipped by 2 bases and J by 7 bases; unmatched bases: 1. The CDR3 totals 13 residues. CDR1 SGHRS and CDR2 YFSETQ come from the germline V gene.

V and J are TRBV20-1 and TRBJ2-5; either TRBD1 or TRBD2 may fit D (6 bases each). Germline V gives CDR1 DFQATT, CDR2 SNEGSKA (reference sequence). V was shortened by 3 bases and J by 5 bases, with 16 bases between the two germline ends. The CDR3 has 14 amino acids. For the CDR3, the DNA is TGCAGTGCTAGGGCGGGGACACGGGGGGAGACCCAGTACTTC. This sequence encodes CSARAGTRGETQYF.

The chain combines TRBV27 with TRBJ2-4; 7 nucleotides line up with TRBD1. The DNA end favors TRBJ2-5, so the J call may be wrong. Germline V gene sequence: CDR1 MNHEY, CDR2 SMNVEV (reference sequence). This CDR3 comprises 15 residues. CDR3 region: CASRLQGTERETQYF. CDR3 DNA: TGTGCCAGCAGGTTACAAGGGACAGAAAGAGAGACCCAGTACTTC.

The genes are TRBV6-2 or TRBV6-3 and TRBJ2-1, with 8 bases lining up with TRBD1. This CDR3 has 14 residues. After removal of 4 bases from V and 10 bases from J, the junction contained 9 bases not matched to a gene. Germline V CDR1 and CDR2: MNHEY, SVGEGT. CDR3 coding DNA: TGTGCCAGCAGTTGGACAGGGTCCTTGAAGGAGCAGTTCTTC. Protein sequence: CASSWTGSLKEQFF.

J is TRBJ1-5 and V is TRBV4-1; TRBD1 aligns across 7 bases. Germline loops: CDR1 MGHRA, CDR2 YSYEKL. The CDR3 totals 16 residues. J lost 6 bases, V lost 1 base, and 9 bases had no gene match. CDR3 residues: CASSQVGQGVVQPQHF. CDR3 bases: TGCGCCAGCAGCCAAGTAGGGCAGGGGGTGGTTCAGCCCCAGCATTTT.

This clonotype was observed a handful of times. This chain connects TRBV28 to TRBJ2-5; D may be TRBD1 (6 bases). Germline V gene data show CDR1 as MDHEN and CDR2 as SYDVKM. V was cut by 5 bases and J by 5 bases, with 21 bases left in between. The CDR3 covers 16 residues. CDR3: CASSLVPQGHWETQYF. Here the CDR3 DNA reads TGTGCCAGCAGTCTAGTACCACAGGGACACTGGGAGACCCAGTACTTC.

The chain combines TRBV18 with TRBJ2-2; 10 nucleotides line up with TRBD2. CDR1 and CDR2 from the germline V gene are KGHSH and LQKENI. The junction had 6 bases not matched to a gene; V was cut back by 6 bases and J by 2 bases. The CDR3 is 16 amino acids. The CDR3 is CASSQLAGINTGELFF. CDR3 in DNA: TGTGCCAGCTCTCAACTAGCGGGGATAAACACCGGGGAGCTGTTTTTT.

This clonotype was counted once. V is TRBV5-1 and J is TRBJ2-7; TRBD2 aligns across 8 bases. The CDR3 consists of 15 residues. With V trimmed by 3 bases and J by 7 bases, 12 bases remained unmatched. The germline V gene has CDR1 SGHRS and CDR2 YFSETQ. CDR3 amino acids: CASSSLSGAGNEQYF. CDR3 sequence (DNA): TGCGCCAGCAGCTCACTTAGCGGGGCGGGCAATGAGCAGTACTTC.

This chain connects TRBV4-1 to TRBJ2-1; 15 positions agree with TRBD2. Germline values: CDR1 MGHRA, CDR2 YSYEKL. The J segment lost 6 bases and the V segment lost 2 bases, leaving 5 bases of the junction unmatched. The CDR3 covers 17 residues. DNA for the CDR3: TGCGCCAGCAGCCAAAGGACTAGCGGGGGGGCGGGCAATGAGCAGTTCTTC. Translating gives CASSQRTSGGAGNEQFF.